These T cell receptor beta chains were read from a single sample in a study of blood T cell repertoires in COVID-19. TCRdb's table, derived via immunoSEQ multiplex PCR, lists solely in-frame clones and lacks some. The sample lists just over 95,000 clones; roughly 87% were seen once. Source material: peripheral blood. Every receptor here comes from a man of 80 years or more with acute or convalescent COVID-19. CDR3s include the opening cysteine and the closing phenylalanine or tryptophan. Each record gives: CDR3 protein, CDR3 DNA, D gene, V gene, clone size, J gene. The D gene is left open where the match is weak. Size is stated for part of the rows, as once, few or many counts, or as a class when the clone is expanded.

CDR3: CASSQPGQGAEKLFF; DNA: TGTGCCAGCAGTCAACCGGGACAGGGGGCGGAAAAACTGTTTTTT; D: TRBD1; V: TRBV28; size: .; J: TRBJ1-4
CDR3: CASTPAIAGGPSTDTQYF; DNA: TGTGCCAGCACCCCCGCAATAGCGGGAGGGCCAAGCACAGATACGCAGTATTTT; D: TRBD2; V: TRBV27; size: .; J: TRBJ2-3
CDR3: CASSAGQGGTYEQYF; DNA: TGTGCTAGCAGCGCTGGACAGGGGGGGACCTACGAGCAGTACTTC; D: TRBD1; V: TRBV7-7; size: .; J: TRBJ2-7
CDR3: CASRFPGTGYNEQFF; DNA: TGTGCCAGCAGATTCCCGGGGACAGGGTACAATGAGCAGTTCTTC; D: TRBD1; V: TRBV28; size: .; J: TRBJ2-1
CDR3: CASSPIGGFEQFF; DNA: TGTGCCAGCTCACCTATTGGGGGCTTCGAGCAGTTCTTC; D: .; V: TRBV18; size: .; J: TRBJ2-1
CDR3: CASRGTVSFYGYTF; DNA: TGTGCCAGCAGGGGGACAGTTTCCTTCTATGGCTACACCTTC; D: TRBD1; V: TRBV2; size: .; J: TRBJ1-2
CDR3: CASRVRGATGELFF; DNA: TGTGCCAGCAGGGTCAGGGGCGCCACCGGGGAGCTGTTTTTT; D: .; V: TRBV6-5; size: .; J: TRBJ2-2
CDR3: CASSQDSRQANYGYTF; DNA: TGTGCCAGCAGCCAAGATTCGCGACAAGCTAACTATGGCTACACCTTC; D: .; V: TRBV3-1/TRBV3-2; size: .; J: TRBJ1-2
CDR3: CASSLRRGRKNGYTF; DNA: TGTGCCAGTAGTTTACGCAGGGGGCGCAAGAATGGCTACACCTTC; D: TRBD1; V: TRBV19; size: .; J: TRBJ1-2
CDR3: CASSVEGRAVTYEQYF; DNA: TGTGCCAGCAGCGTAGAGGGGAGGGCAGTTACCTACGAGCAGTACTTC; D: TRBD2; V: TRBV9; size: .; J: TRBJ2-7
CDR3: CASSFGGAETQYF; DNA: TGTGCCAGCAGTTTCGGAGGGGCAGAGACCCAGTACTTC; D: .; V: TRBV12-3/TRBV12-4; size: .; J: TRBJ2-5
CDR3: CAWSLPGQGRYGYTF; DNA: TGTGCCTGGAGTTTGCCGGGACAGGGTCGGTATGGCTACACCTTC; D: TRBD1; V: TRBV30; size: .; J: TRBJ1-2
CDR3: CASSPWGERETQYF; DNA: TGTGCCAGCAGTCCCTGGGGGGAACGAGAGACCCAGTACTTC; D: .; V: TRBV27; size: .; J: TRBJ2-5
CDR3: CASSLGWSGQFF; DNA: TGTGCCAGCAGCTTAGGCTGGTCGGGACAGTTCTTC; D: .; V: TRBV11-3; size: .; J: TRBJ2-1
CDR3: CATADRVGETQYF; DNA: TGTGCCACCGCGGACAGGGTTGGCGAGACCCAGTACTTC; D: TRBD1; V: TRBV18; size: .; J: TRBJ2-5
CDR3: CASSFRTATDTQYF; DNA: TGTGCCAGCAGCTTTCGGACAGCAACAGATACGCAGTATTTT; D: .; V: TRBV5-6; size: .; J: TRBJ2-3
CDR3: CASSVAPGETGELFF; DNA: TGTGCCAGCAGCGTAGCCCCGGGGGAGACCGGGGAGCTGTTTTTT; D: .; V: TRBV9; size: .; J: TRBJ2-2
CDR3: CASSTRLAGGPFGNEQFF; DNA: TGTGCCAGCAGCACCCGACTAGCGGGGGGGCCTTTCGGAAATGAGCAGTTCTTC; D: TRBD2; V: TRBV7-2; size: few; J: TRBJ2-1
CDR3: CASSTGGHEQYF; DNA: TGTGCCAGCAGTACGGGCGGGCACGAGCAGTACTTC; D: .; V: TRBV2; size: .; J: TRBJ2-7
CDR3: CASSPAEGGTNEKLFF; DNA: TGCGCCAGCAGCCCGGCGGAAGGAGGAACTAATGAAAAACTGTTTTTT; D: .; V: TRBV4-1; size: .; J: TRBJ1-4
CDR3: CASRGTAQETQYF; DNA: TGTGCCAGCCGGGGGACAGCACAAGAGACCCAGTACTTC; D: .; V: TRBV5-5; size: .; J: TRBJ2-5
CDR3: CASSYTGGDGYTF; DNA: TGTGCCAGCAGCTACACAGGGGGCGATGGCTACACCTTC; D: TRBD1; V: TRBV5-6; size: few; J: TRBJ1-2
CDR3: CASGTTVTSPLHF; DNA: TGCGCCAGCGGAACGACAGTAACTTCACCCCTCCACTTT; D: .; V: TRBV5-1; size: .; J: TRBJ1-6
CDR3: CASSSRLGAPEAFF; DNA: TGTGCCAGCAGCTCCCGTTTGGGGGCCCCTGAAGCTTTCTTT; D: .; V: TRBV7-2; size: few; J: TRBJ1-1
CDR3: CASSRGEQYF; DNA: TGTGCCAGCAGCCGGGGGGAGCAGTACTTC; D: .; V: TRBV6-6; size: .; J: TRBJ2-7
CDR3: CASSLWGPLRQVPGNTIYF; DNA: TGTGCCAGCAGCTTATGGGGACCATTGCGACAGGTCCCCGGAAACACCATATATTTT; D: .; V: TRBV7-8; size: .; J: TRBJ1-3
CDR3: CASSPPGREDIQYF; DNA: TGTGCCAGCTCACCACCGGGACGGGAGGACATTCAGTACTTC; D: TRBD2; V: TRBV18; size: .; J: TRBJ2-4
CDR3: CASRSRGDTDTQYF; DNA: TGTGCCAGCCGCTCTCGGGGGGACACAGATACGCAGTATTTT; D: TRBD2; V: TRBV3-1/TRBV3-2; size: .; J: TRBJ2-3
CDR3: CAWSVTGYTEAFF; DNA: TGTGCCTGGAGCGTAACAGGGTACACTGAAGCTTTCTTT; D: .; V: TRBV30; size: .; J: TRBJ1-1
CDR3: CASSPDMGLREQYF; DNA: TGTGCCAGCAGCCCGGATATGGGACTCCGCGAGCAGTACTTC; D: .; V: TRBV11-2; size: .; J: TRBJ2-7
CDR3: CASSYRGGELFF; DNA: TGTGCCAGCAGTTATAGGGGGGGGGAGCTGTTTTTT; D: .; V: TRBV6-5; size: few; J: TRBJ2-2
CDR3: CSARSYEQYF; DNA: TGCAGTGCTCGTTCCTACGAGCAGTACTTC; D: .; V: TRBV20-1; size: .; J: TRBJ2-7
CDR3: CAWSVGAGAGANVLTF; DNA: TGTGCCTGGAGTGTAGGGGCAGGGGCTGGGGCCAACGTCCTGACTTTC; D: .; V: TRBV30; size: few; J: TRBJ2-6
CDR3: CASSRGPNLNSPLHF; DNA: TGTGCCAGCAGCCGGGGTCCGAACCTCAATTCACCCCTCCACTTT; D: .; V: TRBV7-2; size: .; J: TRBJ1-6
CDR3: CASSWRRDEGGNTIYF; DNA: TGTGCCAGCAGTTGGAGGAGAGATGAAGGCGGAAACACCATATATTTT; D: .; V: TRBV7-2; size: .; J: TRBJ1-3
CDR3: CAWALPSGSTDTQYF; DNA: TGTGCCTGGGCACTTCCCTCTGGTAGCACAGATACGCAGTATTTT; D: .; V: TRBV30; size: .; J: TRBJ2-3
CDR3: CASSLFSGEPNEKLFF; DNA: TGCGCCAGCAGCCTTTTCTCAGGGGAGCCTAATGAAAAACTGTTTTTT; D: .; V: TRBV4-3; size: .; J: TRBJ1-4
CDR3: CASSESWLAEGNEQFF; DNA: TGTGCCAGCAGTGAATCGTGGCTAGCGGAAGGGAATGAGCAGTTCTTC; D: TRBD2; V: TRBV25-1; size: .; J: TRBJ2-1
CDR3: CASSVGMGHHSGANVLTF; DNA: TGTGCCAGCAGCGTGGGAATGGGACACCACTCTGGGGCCAACGTCCTGACTTTC; D: .; V: TRBV9; size: .; J: TRBJ2-6